Included here is one T cell receptor (beta chain) sequence, with context. These data come from a study of blood T cell repertoires in COVID-19. Study details: Sample material is recorded as cDNA or gDNA derived from T cells, B-cell-depleted T cells, or PBMCs.

The germline CDR1 and CDR2 sequences are KGHSH and LQKENI. The CDR3 spans 15 residues. The V end lost 0 bases, the J end lost 8 bases, and 16 bases lay between the germline ends. Data came from immunoSEQ multiplex PCR; TCRdb stores just in-frame clones and leaves some out. The profile shows hundreds of thousands of clones, approximately 91% of them singletons. The sequence was collected from a woman aged 70-85 years with COVID-19, enrolled during active disease. Input material: peripheral blood. This chain links TRBV18 with TRBJ1-2, with a weak D call TRBD1 (6 bases). CDR3 sequence reads: CASSPPGGRGKGYTF. In nucleotides, the CDR3 is TGTGCCAGCTCACCACCGGGGGGGCGCGGTAAGGGCTACACCTTC.